These T cell receptor beta chains were read from a single sample in a study of T cell repertoires in cytomegalovirus infection. MiXCR, applied by TCRdb to the reads, yields one record per CDR3 protein. The sample records approximately 250,000 distinct CDR3 sequences, around 9% being singletons. Sequenced: PBMCs. All receptors derive from a human donor in good health (CMV status not recorded). Some clones in this sample may be carry-over from other donors' samples. CDR3s include the opening cysteine and the closing phenylalanine or tryptophan. Each record gives: clone size, D gene, V gene, J gene, CDR3 protein, CDR3 DNA. The D gene is left open where the match is weak. Not every row has a clone size; where given, it reads once, few, many or a size class.

>many|.|TRBV6-6|TRBJ2-5
CASSYPTETQYF
TGTGCCAGCAGTTACCCCACAGAGACCCAGTACTTC
>many|TRBD2|TRBV20-1|TRBJ2-2
CSALRETSGRATGELFF
TGCAGTGCTCTACGCGAGACTAGCGGGAGGGCCACCGGGGAGCTGTTTTTT
>many|.|TRBV7-7|TRBJ2-5
CASSPTSLGETQYF
TGTGCCAGCAGCCCCACTAGCTTGGGGGAGACCCAGTACTTC
>.|.|TRBV30|TRBJ1-5
CAWRVEGPSNQPQHF
TGTGCCTGGAGGGTGGAGGGGCCCAGCAATCAGCCCCAGCATTTT
>few|TRBD1|TRBV7-2|TRBJ1-2
CASSGQGISGYTF
TGTGCCAGCAGCGGACAGGGTATTAGTGGCTACACCTTC
>.|.|TRBV29-1|TRBJ2-1
CSVDLPGNNEQFF
TGCAGCGTTGACTTGCCCGGCAACAATGAGCAGTTCTTC
>many|TRBD1|TRBV7-2|TRBJ2-5
CASSLQTGVRETQYF
TGTGCCAGCAGCCTCCAGACAGGGGTCAGAGAGACCCAGTACTTC
>many|.|TRBV28|TRBJ1-3
CASSAILDALSGNTIYF
TGTGCCAGCAGTGCTATTCTGGACGCACTCTCTGGAAACACCATATATTTT
>many|TRBD2|TRBV7-7|TRBJ2-1
CASSLAPATTLASGHQEQFF
TGTGCTAGCAGCTTAGCTCCTGCTACAACTCTGGCTAGCGGCCATCAAGAGCAGTTCTTC
>many|TRBD1|TRBV28|TRBJ1-1
CASNLSRGVRRTEAFF
TGTGCCAGCAACCTTTCCAGGGGGGTCCGGAGGACTGAAGCTTTCTTT
>many|TRBD2|TRBV7-2|TRBJ2-2
CASSLVTSGGAGELFF
TGTGCCAGCAGCTTAGTAACTAGCGGAGGAGCCGGGGAGCTGTTTTTT
>.|.|TRBV3-1|TRBJ2-1
CASSQVMGSYNEQFF
TGTGCCAGCAGCCAAGTTATGGGGAGCTACAATGAGCAGTTCTTC
>few|.|TRBV12-3/TRBV12-4|TRBJ2-7
CASSQGAGGPQYF
TGTGCCAGCAGCCAGGGGGCGGGAGGGCCCCAGTACTTC
>.|TRBD2|TRBV25-1|TRBJ2-3
CASSFSGIRDTQYF
TGTGCCAGCAGTTTTAGCGGGATAAGGGATACGCAGTATTTT
>many|.|TRBV6-2/TRBV6-3|TRBJ2-1
CASSYSLANEQFF
TGTGCCAGCAGTTACTCCCTAGCGAATGAGCAGTTCTTC
>few|.|TRBV20-1|TRBJ1-5
CSAHDTLPNQPQHF
TGCAGTGCCCATGACACGCTACCTAATCAGCCCCAGCATTTT
>.|.|TRBV7-2|TRBJ2-7
CASSQKGRSYEQYF
TGTGCCAGCAGCCAAAAGGGGAGATCCTACGAGCAGTACTTC
>many|TRBD1|TRBV6-2/TRBV6-3|TRBJ2-7
CASRKLPTGILDF
TGTGCCAGCAGAAAACTTCCGACAGGGATCCTCGACTTC
>.|TRBD1|TRBV6-2/TRBV6-3|TRBJ2-4
CASRVDRVKNIQYF
TGTGCCAGCAGAGTTGACAGGGTAAAAAACATTCAGTACTTC
>.|TRBD1|TRBV7-8|TRBJ1-4
CASSWNRGPNEKLFF
TGTGCCAGCAGCTGGAACAGGGGTCCTAATGAAAAACTGTTTTTT
>.|.|TRBV3-1|TRBJ2-2
CASSQGGAGGELFF
TGTGCCAGCAGCCAAGGGGGAGCAGGTGGGGAGCTGTTTTTT
>few|.|TRBV28|TRBJ1-2
CASAYHTRTVGGYTF
TGTGCCAGCGCCTACCATACTCGGACAGTAGGTGGCTACACCTTC
>few|.|TRBV4-3|TRBJ2-2
CASSGTANTGELFF
TGCGCCAGCAGCGGGACTGCGAACACCGGGGAGCTGTTTTTT
>.|TRBD2|TRBV7-6|TRBJ2-7
CASSKTSGGSWEQYF
TGTGCCAGCAGTAAGACTAGCGGGGGCTCCTGGGAGCAGTACTTC
>many|.|TRBV6-5|TRBJ1-2
CASGQKVTGYTF
TGTGCCAGCGGACAGAAAGTTACTGGCTACACCTTC
>.|.|TRBV7-2|TRBJ2-7
CASSSRSGPTYEQYF
TGTGCCAGCAGCTCCAGATCGGGGCCGACCTACGAGCAGTACTTC
>many|TRBD2|TRBV7-8|TRBJ2-2
CASSLGTSGNSGGELFF
TGTGCCAGCAGCTTAGGGACTAGCGGGAACTCTGGCGGGGAGCTGTTTTTT
>many|TRBD1|TRBV7-2|TRBJ1-3
CASSSQGARGNTIYF
TGTGCCAGCAGCTCCCAGGGGGCAAGAGGAAACACCATATATTTT
>few|.|TRBV29-1|TRBJ2-3
CSVEGAGTGTDTQYF
TGCAGCGTTGAGGGGGCAGGGACGGGGACAGATACGCAGTATTTT
>many|TRBD2|TRBV7-2|TRBJ2-5
CASSISSTSRETQYF
TGTGCCAGCAGCATATCCTCGACTAGCCGGGAGACCCAGTACTTC
>.|TRBD1|TRBV7-9|TRBJ2-2
CASSPPGTGVKELFF
TGTGCCAGCAGCCCTCCCGGGACAGGGGTAAAGGAGCTGTTTTTT
>few|.|TRBV3-1|TRBJ2-7
CASSRDLTTYEQYF
TGTGCCAGCAGTCGGGACTTGACTACCTACGAGCAGTACTTC
>many|.|TRBV7-2|TRBJ2-7
CASSFNREQYF
TGTGCCAGCAGCTTTAATCGAGAGCAGTACTTC
>few|TRBD2|TRBV11-3|TRBJ2-3
CASSLELAGAYTDTQYF
TGTGCCAGCAGCTTAGAACTAGCGGGGGCCTACACAGATACGCAGTATTTT
>many|TRBD1|TRBV5-8|TRBJ2-7
CASSGQGLLYEQYF
TGTGCCAGCAGTGGACAGGGGCTACTGTACGAGCAGTACTTC
>many|TRBD1|TRBV27|TRBJ1-1
CASSSQGVEAFF
TGTGCCAGCAGTTCGCAGGGGGTGGAGGCTTTCTTT
>many|TRBD1|TRBV11-2|TRBJ1-2
CASSWGQGAYGYTF
TGTGCCAGCAGCTGGGGACAGGGGGCTTATGGCTACACCTTC
>.|.|TRBV6-2/TRBV6-3|TRBJ1-2
CATSGTNYGYTF
TGTGCCACCTCGGGAACTAACTATGGCTACACCTTC
>many|.|TRBV19|TRBJ1-5
CASRNGRVSNQPQHF
TGTGCCAGTAGAAATGGGAGGGTAAGCAATCAGCCCCAGCATTTT
>many|.|TRBV7-2|TRBJ1-1
CASSLGTGRLGTEAFF
TGTGCCAGCAGCTTAGGGACGGGCCGCTTGGGGACTGAAGCTTTCTTT
>many|TRBD1|TRBV19|TRBJ1-1
CASSIEGGAGGRAFF
TGTGCCAGTAGTATAGAGGGAGGGGCAGGGGGCAGAGCTTTCTTT
>many|TRBD1|TRBV7-9|TRBJ2-7
CASSFTGGNSYEQYF
TGTGCCAGCAGCTTTACAGGGGGAAATTCCTACGAGCAGTACTTC
>many|TRBD2|TRBV14|TRBJ2-7
CASSSGGASYEQYF
TGTGCCAGCAGCAGCGGGGGGGCATCCTACGAGCAGTACTTC
>.|.|TRBV3-1|TRBJ1-2
CASSQGHDSGYTF
TGTGCCAGCAGCCAAGGACATGACAGCGGCTACACCTTC
>many|.|TRBV7-2|TRBJ1-2
CATQLTSYGYTF
TGTGCCACCCAACTAACGTCCTATGGCTACACCTTC
>many|.|TRBV7-2|TRBJ1-4
CASRPKGPNDEKLFF
TGTGCCAGCAGGCCAAAAGGCCCCAATGACGAAAAACTGTTTTTT
>many|.|TRBV7-2|TRBJ2-4
CASSIGMTENIQYF
TGTGCCAGCAGCATAGGGATGACGGAAAACATTCAGTACTTC